A single sample gave rise to the 9 T cell receptor beta chains below, sequenced in a study of neoadjuvant anti-PD-1 for oral cavity cancer. The method was immunoSEQ multiplex PCR; TCRdb's version includes in-frame clones alone and lacks a portion of them. The sample lists under 14,000 clones, about 51% occurring once. This sample comprised tumor tissue, obtained before nivolumab (anti-PD-1) treatment. These receptors were obtained from a person aged 35 to 85 with oral cavity squamous cell carcinoma.

This clone was observed once. The chain employs TRBV7-3 and TRBJ2-3, with 8 bases fitting TRBD2. Germline-derived CDR1 and CDR2 are SGHTA and FQGTGA. V was clipped by 3 bases and J by 5 bases; unmatched bases: 7. The CDR3 totals 15 residues. The CDR3, as DNA: TGTGCCAGCAGCTTGGACGGGGGGGTCGGAGATACGCAGTATTTT. Residues: CASSLDGGVGDTQYF.

The chain recombines TRBV5-5 with TRBJ2-7, with TRBD1 matching over 9 bases. This CDR3 region has 14 residues. Unmatched junction bases numbered 5, after V lost 4 bases and J lost 3 bases. In germline, CDR1 is SGHKS, CDR2 YYEKEE (reference sequence). The chain's CDR3 is CASSPGTGSYEQYF. The CDR3 DNA sequence: TGTGCCAGCAGCCCCGGGACAGGGAGCTACGAGCAGTACTTC.

The V gene is TRBV10-3, the J gene TRBJ1-2; D may be TRBD1 (5 bases). Germline V lookup: CDR1 ENHRY, CDR2 SYGVKD. V lost 0 bases to trimming and J lost 5 bases, with 25 bases between them. This CDR3 contains 19 residues. The CDR3 sequence: CAISESPGRTARKDYGYTF. The CDR3 DNA sequence: TGTGCCATCAGTGAGTCTCCGGGACGGACCGCTCGGAAGGATTATGGCTACACCTTC.

This clone was seen a few times. The rearrangement joins TRBV6-5 to TRBJ1-6; weak D call: TRBD1 (6 bases). V was pared by 0 bases and J by 10 bases, with 10 bases between. From germline, CDR1 is MNHEY and CDR2 SVGAGI. The CDR3 spans 14 residues. The CDR3 here is CASSYSTGPSPLHF. CDR3 nucleotide sequence: TGTGCCAGCAGTTACTCGACAGGCCCGTCACCCCTCCACTTT.

This clone was seen a few times. V usage is TRBV2 and J usage is TRBJ2-5; 8 bases align to TRBD1. This CDR3 is 14 amino acids long. Germline CDR1 is SNHLY and CDR2 is FYNNEI. J was trimmed by 2 bases and V by 10 bases; bases with no gene match: 9. CDR3 nucleotide sequence: TGTGCCACCCGGGACAGGAGCATTCAAGAGACCCAGTACTTC. Protein product: CATRDRSIQETQYF.

This clone has a handful of counts. The rearrangement joins TRBV28 to TRBJ2-5; D is perhaps TRBD2 (6 bases). In germline, CDR1 is MDHEN, CDR2 SYDVKM. This CDR3 is built from 16 residues. V was pared by 6 bases and J by 0 bases, with 17 bases between. The CDR3, as DNA: TGTGCCAGCAGCCCCCCGGCGGGACTGTACCAAGAGACCCAGTACTTC. As protein: CASSPPAGLYQETQYF.

The rearrangement uses TRBV29-1 and TRBJ1-2; tentatively, D is TRBD1 (6 bases). This CDR3 contains 13 residues. The V and J ends lost 5 bases and 6 bases respectively, with 16 bases between them. Germline V lookup: CDR1 SQVTM, CDR2 ANQGSEA. The CDR3 loop is CSVPLQGLDGYTF. CDR3 sequence (DNA): TGCAGCGTTCCCCTACAGGGATTGGATGGCTACACCTTC.

This rearrangement joins TRBV7-9 to TRBJ2-3, with 8 bases lining up with TRBD1. This CDR3 region has 18 residues. V lost 5 bases, J lost 0 bases, and 13 bases stayed unmatched. Germline CDR1 and CDR2: SEHNR and FQNEAQ (reference sequence). This chain's CDR3 is CASSPDRGPIVSTDTQYF. CDR3 sequence (DNA): TGTGCCAGCAGCCCCGACAGGGGCCCTATAGTCAGCACAGATACGCAGTATTTT.

A few counts support this clone. The rearrangement links TRBV7-3 to TRBJ1-3, with a possible D match to TRBD1 (5 bases). V was clipped by 0 bases and J by 4 bases, with 16 bases between them. Germline V CDR1 and CDR2: SGHTA, FQGTGA. This CDR3 has 17 residues. The CDR3 protein is CASSLTVAAGIGNTIYF. In nucleotides, the CDR3 is TGTGCCAGCAGCTTAACGGTTGCGGCAGGGATAGGAAACACCATATATTTT.